Below, 19 T cell receptor beta chains from the same sample are listed, as sequenced in a study of follicular helper T cells after annual influenza vaccination. Profiling relied on immunoSEQ multiplex PCR, and the TCRdb table lists in-frame clones only, not all of them. Of 8,500 to 9,000 clones detected, approximately 78% appear once; the ten largest clones hold approximately 3.8%. Time point meaning: 2014-2015 season, 7 days after vaccination. This sample comprised CXCR5+ CD38- circulating T follicular helper cells from blood, obtained 7 days after influenza vaccination. Subset reported: circulating Tfh, non-naive CD4+CXCR5+PD-1+ (ICOS+CD38+ or ICOS-CD38-). The receptors here all came from an adult who received the influenza vaccine.

The chain recombines TRBV28 with TRBJ2-4; D gene unclear. V was trimmed by 9 bases and J by 5 bases, leaving 11 bases between them. The germline gives CDR1 MDHEN, CDR2 SYDVKM. The CDR3 is 12 amino acids. This CDR3 reads CASLGAENIQYF. In nucleotides, the CDR3 is TGTGCCAGTCTCGGAGCAGAAAACATTCAGTACTTC.

The chain combines TRBV5-1 with TRBJ2-2; no definite D call. Per germline, CDR1 SGHRS and CDR2 YFSETQ. The CDR3 has 15 amino acids. The V and J ends lost 5 bases and 4 bases respectively, with 15 bases between them. The CDR3 DNA reads as TGCGCCAGCAGGATTTCCGCAGCGAGCACCGGGGAGCTGTTTTTT. Protein product: CASRISAASTGELFF.

The chain uses TRBV6-1 and TRBJ2-7; 10 bases line up with TRBD1. V trimming: 6 bases; J trimming: 6 bases; junction bases outside the gene matches: 5. Germline V gene lookup returns CDR1 MNHNS and CDR2 SASEGT. This CDR3 has 13 amino acids. For the CDR3, the DNA is TGTGCCAGCAGCCCAGGACAGGGGGGCGAGCAGTACTTC. Its translation is CASSPGQGGEQYF.

The gene calls are TRBV5-4 and TRBJ2-5, with TRBD1 as a possible D gene (5 bases). The V gene lost 3 bases and the J gene lost 5 bases, with 11 bases spanning the gap. The germline gives CDR1 SGHNT, CDR2 YYREEE (reference sequence). The CDR3 covers 13 residues. Written as DNA, the CDR3 is TGTGCCAGCAGCTCAGGAAACAGGGAGACCCAGTACTTC. It yields the protein CASSSGNRETQYF.

This clone was seen a few times. The chain uses TRBV27 and TRBJ1-5; D is unresolved. The CDR3 runs 13 residues. Between the trimmed V and J ends, which lost 5 bases and 0 bases, there was a span of 5 bases. CDR1 MNHEY and CDR2 SMNVEV come from the germline V gene (reference sequence). This CDR3 is CASSRSSNQPQHF. The CDR3 nucleotides are TGTGCCAGCAGTAGGAGTAGCAATCAGCCCCAGCATTTT.

The genes are TRBV5-1 and TRBJ2-3; TRBD2 aligns across 7 bases. This CDR3 comprises 15 residues. V gave up 4 bases and J gave up 5 bases; unmatched junction bases: 10. Per the germline V gene, CDR1 is SGHRS and CDR2 is YFSETQ. CDR3 coding DNA: TGCGCCAGCAGCCCAAGGGAGGGCCTTCGAGATACGCAGTATTTT. This gives the protein CASSPREGLRDTQYF.

V usage is TRBV5-4 and J usage is TRBJ2-7; 9 bases fit TRBD1. The CDR3 sequence is 16 residues long. The V gene's germline CDR1 is SGHNT and CDR2 YYREEE (reference sequence). Trimming took 0 bases from V and 2 from J; bases not matched to a gene: 6. The CDR3 DNA reads as TGTGCCAGCAGCTTGGGGGGACAGGGCCATACCTACGAGCAGTACTTC. Protein product: CASSLGGQGHTYEQYF.

This clone appeared a single time. This chain connects TRBV6-5 to TRBJ2-7; 9 bases align to TRBD1. J lost 1 base, V lost 5 bases, and 6 bases had no gene match. The germline V gene encodes CDR1 MNHEY and CDR2 SVGAGI. The CDR3 covers 15 residues. CDR3 amino acids: CASSPIGQGSYEQYF. The CDR3 DNA reads TGTGCCAGCAGTCCGATTGGACAGGGGTCCTACGAGCAGTACTTC.

This chain joins TRBV5-6 and TRBJ2-7; D remains ambiguous. Deletions cut 2 bases from V and 0 bases from J, with 12 bases between. Germline lookup yields CDR1 SGHDT and CDR2 YYEEEE. The CDR3 length is 15 residues. The CDR3 is CASSFPSEHSYEQYF. In DNA form, the CDR3 reads TGTGCCAGCAGCTTTCCGAGCGAACACTCCTACGAGCAGTACTTC.

V is TRBV5-1 and J is TRBJ2-1; D is perhaps TRBD1 (6 bases). The CDR3 extends over 14 amino acids. In germline, CDR1 is SGHRS, CDR2 YFSETQ. V gave up 0 bases and J gave up 8 bases, with 12 bases separating them. The CDR3 DNA reads as TGCGCCAGCAGCTTGGGCAGGGGTAAAGATGAGCAGTTCTTC. This sequence encodes CASSLGRGKDEQFF.

The V call is TRBV28, the J call TRBJ2-3; the D gene is possibly TRBD2 (6 bases). This CDR3 is 11 amino acids long. Trimming shortened V by 7 bases and J by 14 bases, and 16 bases separated the two germline ends. Germline V lookup: CDR1 MDHEN, CDR2 SYDVKM. CDR3 nucleotide sequence: TGTGCCAGCATGGGTGGGAGGTCCTTGTATTTT. It encodes CASMGGRSLYF.

This chain uses TRBV5-6 with TRBJ2-2, with 7 bases fitting TRBD1. V gave up 5 bases and J gave up 4 bases; unmatched junction bases: 5. Germline V gene sequence: CDR1 SGHDT, CDR2 YYEEEE. The CDR3 has 14 residues. CDR3: CASSRQGFTGELFF. The CDR3 nucleotides read TGTGCCAGCAGTAGACAGGGATTCACCGGGGAGCTGTTTTTT.

The chain links TRBV7-2 to TRBJ2-3; 10 bases line up with TRBD2. There are 15 residues in the CDR3. Germline assignment: CDR1 SGHTA and CDR2 FQGNSA. J was trimmed by 5 bases and V by 5 bases; bases with no gene match: 7. The CDR3 DNA sequence: TGTGCCAGCAGCCAGCGACTAGCGGGTGGAGATACGCAGTATTTT. This gives the protein CASSQRLAGGDTQYF.

As concerns this clone: An end of the junction differs from the germline gene, which may be a read error. This chain links TRBV2 with TRBJ2-7; either TRBD1 or TRBD2 may fit D (5 bases each). Germline V CDR1 and CDR2: SNHLY, FYNNEI. This CDR3 has 13 amino acids. The CDR3 sequence: CASSERDAGTQDF. The CDR3 DNA reads as TGTGCCAGCAGTGAAAGGGATGCCGGGACGCAGGACTTC.

This rearrangement joins TRBV7-2 to TRBJ2-5; D is ambiguous. The CDR3 is 15 residues long. V gave up 10 bases and J gave up 1 base, with 19 bases separating them. Germline V gene data show CDR1 as SGHTA and CDR2 as FQGNSA. The CDR3 sequence: CATAPGGAGQETQYF. The CDR3 DNA reads TGTGCCACAGCCCCTGGCGGCGCCGGCCAAGAGACCCAGTACTTC.

The rearrangement uses TRBV4-3 and TRBJ2-7, with TRBD2 identical over 11 bases. This CDR3 comprises 16 residues. Germline assignment: CDR1 LGHNA and CDR2 YSLEER. The J segment lost 3 bases and the V segment lost 1 base, leaving 5 bases of the junction unmatched. CDR3: CASSQASGGIYYEQYF. As DNA, the CDR3 is TGCGCCAGCAGCCAAGCTAGCGGGGGGATCTACTACGAGCAGTACTTC.

The V gene is TRBV6-6, the J gene TRBJ1-3; D remains ambiguous. Germline CDR1 and CDR2: MNHNY and SVGAGI (reference sequence). CDR3 size: 14 residues. Deletions cut 5 bases from V and 2 bases from J, with 10 bases between. This chain's CDR3 is CASSPRGAGNTIYF. The CDR3 region has the DNA TGTGCCAGCAGTCCGCGCGGGGCTGGAAACACCATATATTTT.

V is TRBV5-1 and J is TRBJ2-2; D ambiguous. This CDR3 contains 17 residues. The V gene's germline CDR1 is SGHRS and CDR2 YFSETQ. V shed 1 base and J shed 0 bases, with 13 bases lying between them. CDR3 nucleotide sequence: TGCGCCAGCAGCTTGTTGGGCCCCGTGTCGAACACCGGGGAGCTGTTTTTT. This encodes CASSLLGPVSNTGELFF. Variable domain in full (rest from reference TRBV5-1 and TRBJ2-2): KAGVTQTPRYLIKTRGQQVTLSCSPISGHRSVSWYQQTPGQGLQFLFEYFSETQRNKGNFPGRFSGRQFSNSRSEMNVSTLELGDSALYLCASSLLGPVSNTGELFFGEGSRLTVL.

The chain recombines TRBV5-1 with TRBJ2-2; the match to TRBD2 covers 9 bases. The CDR3 consists of 15 residues. Germline trimming cut 4 bases from V and 6 bases from J; bases unmatched to any gene: 7. The V gene's germline CDR1 is SGHRS and CDR2 YFSETQ. The CDR3 loop is CASSGAGGPSGELFF. CDR3 bases: TGCGCCAGCAGCGGCGCGGGAGGGCCCTCCGGGGAGCTGTTTTTT.